This T cell receptor beta chain was documented in a study of cytomegalovirus exposure and HLA in healthy donors. Whole-study findings and limits: In a later analysis, about 17,000 TCR beta sequences were associated with HLA alleles at 0.05 false discovery rate. Common viral pathogens seemed, in a later analysis, to connect with several of the most significant clusters. Most subjects' HLA-A and HLA-B alleles were reportedly predicted from TCR beta sequences. In terms of immune exposure information, only CMV serostatus was available.

In regard to this clone: No antigen is known for it.

PCR used 60 Vbeta primers and 13 Jbeta primers. Only in-frame clones appear in the TCRdb table, and some are missing; sequencing was by immunoSEQ multiplex PCR. Counted here are roughly 160,000 clones, 65% to 75% occurring once; the ten biggest clones make up roughly 1.6%. The source material was PBMCs. The clonotype originates from a girl aged 10-17 years in good health and CMV-seronegative.

CDR3 sequence (DNA): TGTGCCAGCAGTTTAGTAGGAGACCAGCCCCAGCATTTT. This translates into CASSLVGDQPQHF. V gene TRBV27 combines with J gene TRBJ1-5; no reliable D call. Trimming took 2 bases from V and 7 from J, leaving 9 bases between them. CDR3 length equals 13 residues. CDR1 is MNHEY and CDR2 is SMNVEV in the germline V gene (reference sequence).